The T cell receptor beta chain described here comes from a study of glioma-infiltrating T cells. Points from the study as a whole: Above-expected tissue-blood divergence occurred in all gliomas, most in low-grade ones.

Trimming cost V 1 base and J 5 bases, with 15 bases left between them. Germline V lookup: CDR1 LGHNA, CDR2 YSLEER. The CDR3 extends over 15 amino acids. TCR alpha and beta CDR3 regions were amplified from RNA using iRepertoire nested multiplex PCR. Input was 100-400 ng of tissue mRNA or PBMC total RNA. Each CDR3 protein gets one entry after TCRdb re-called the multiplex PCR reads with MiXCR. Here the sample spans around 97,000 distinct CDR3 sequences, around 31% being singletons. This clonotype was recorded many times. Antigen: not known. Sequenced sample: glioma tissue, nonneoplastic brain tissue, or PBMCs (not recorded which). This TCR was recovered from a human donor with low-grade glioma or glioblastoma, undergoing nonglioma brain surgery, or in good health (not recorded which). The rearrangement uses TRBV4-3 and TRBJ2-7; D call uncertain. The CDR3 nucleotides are TGCGCCAGCAGCCAAGGACCAGGAGAGGCCAACGAGCAGTACTTC. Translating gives CASSQGPGEANEQYF.